This T cell receptor beta chain is from a study of blood T cell repertoires in COVID-19 (dated by TCRdb to 2019 to 2021). A note on the overall study: Samples from collaborators originated in the United States, Italy and Spain and spanned both the acute and convalescent phases of COVID-19. The material from the prospective study consisted of cDNA or gDNA derived from T cells, B-cell-depleted T cells, or PBMCs. Where available, HLA class I and class II types were obtained from metadata supplied by the sample provider rather than from assay-based typing. Samples came from the ongoing ImmuneRACE study (first 160 participants) plus 1,254 subjects from 6 global collaborators. Deeply sampled blood TCRbeta repertoires from subjects exposed to, actively infected with, or recovered from COVID-19 were included in the dataset. The repertoires were released in a freely available public database intended as a resource for research on the immune response to SARS-CoV-2. Nearly every sample came with metadata listing a de-identified subject ID, COVID-19 status, age in years and sex. Study-wide conclusions, independent of this receptor: How much clinical and demographic metadata was included differed by source and by participant, and the metadata was provided uncurated.

Note on this clone: No cognate antigen has been identified for it. No clone much larger than this one lies a single base away; base qualities are absent.

There are 15 amino acids in the CDR3, from cysteine to phenylalanine inclusive. The read is trimmed to its CDR3 DNA, 45 bases read in frame from base 1. Relative to germline, V is missing 6 bases and J is missing 11 bases, with 15 bases of the junction outside any gene match. CDR1 and CDR2 are drawn from the germline V gene (reference sequence): LNHDA, SQIVND. Whole blood was collected in K2EDTA tubes by collaborating institutions according to the institutions' own protocols. Collaborator samples were shipped for TCRbeta analysis as frozen whole blood, isolated PBMCs, or DNA extracted from either sample type. TCRbeta CDR3 regions were amplified from genomic DNA by means of the immunoSEQ Assay, a bias-controlled multiplex PCR. As for how the authors treated the data: Within the assay, amplification of reference gene primers was used to estimate how many nucleated cells each sample contained. To quantify the absolute abundance of each unique TCRbeta CDR3 rearrangement, sequence reads were collapsed and filtered. For each sample, productive Simpson clonality was calculated by taking the square root of Simpson's diversity index across productive rearrangements. TCRdb holds this immuneACCESS table with in-frame rearrangements only. Some clones are missing; in checked studies, unresolved V genes explain under half, and the rest has no known cause. V, J and clone size are taken as reported in that table, and D and trimming were inferred from the DNA itself. The sample table contains about 230,000 clones; only one count was recorded for over 80% of them. The ten largest clones add up to approximately 2.6% of the sample.

The chain is made from TRBV19 and TRBJ2-1, with 8 middle bases fitting TRBD2. Sequenced input: peripheral blood. This TCR derives from a woman aged 65 to 85 with active or convalescent COVID-19. DNA sequence: TGTGCCAGTAGGGAGCGGGGGACCCATACAATGCAGCAGTTCTTC. It codes for CASRERGTHTMQQFF.